This entry lists 30 T cell receptor beta chains sequenced from one sample in a study of OX40 agonist ivuxolimab in advanced cancers. Only in-frame clones appear in the TCRdb table, and some are missing; sequencing was by immunoSEQ multiplex PCR. The table includes roughly 65,000 clones, about 90% detected once. Source: CD4+ or CD8+ T cells sorted from blood, taken in a trial of the OX40 agonist ivuxolimab. Receptors originate from an adult with an advanced solid tumor such as melanoma, head and neck, liver or kidney cancer.

The chain carries TRBV28 and TRBJ1-2; the D gene is possibly TRBD1 (5 bases). The CDR3 runs 13 residues. V was pared by 6 bases and J by 0 bases, with 8 bases between. Germline values: CDR1 MDHEN, CDR2 SYDVKM. The CDR3 nucleotides read TGTGCCAGCAGGCCGGGACCTAACTATGGCTACACCTTC. This gives the protein CASRPGPNYGYTF.

The rearrangement joins TRBV14 to TRBJ1-2, with TRBD1 matching over 10 bases. This CDR3 is 18 amino acids long. V shed 0 bases, J shed 5 bases, and the junction held 12 bases outside the gene matches. Germline lookup yields CDR1 SGHDN and CDR2 FVKESK. In DNA form, the CDR3 reads TGTGCCAGCAGCCAAGATCGGGGGACAGGGGTACCTGGGTATGGCTACACCTTC. It translates to CASSQDRGTGVPGYGYTF.

J is TRBJ2-7 and V is TRBV5-4; a possible D gene is TRBD2 (5 bases). V lost 1 base and J 6 bases, leaving 14 bases between the germline ends. Germline loops: CDR1 SGHNT, CDR2 YYREEE (reference sequence). The CDR3 loop spans 14 amino acids. The CDR3 sequence is CASSLHIRGSEQYF. CDR3 DNA: TGTGCCAGCAGCTTGCATATCCGGGGATCCGAGCAGTACTTC.

The V gene is TRBV15, the J gene TRBJ1-5; tentative D call: TRBD1 (6 bases). V was clipped by 3 bases and J by 1 base, with 16 bases between them. CDR1 is LNHNV and CDR2 is YYDKDF in the germline V gene (reference sequence). This CDR3 contains 17 residues. The CDR3 here is CATSRRQDLASNQPQHF. In DNA form, the CDR3 reads TGTGCCACCAGCAGGAGACAGGATCTCGCCAGCAATCAGCCCCAGCATTTT.

V is TRBV6-6 and J is TRBJ2-7; perhaps TRBD1 as D (7 bases). The V gene's germline CDR1 is MNHNY and CDR2 SVGAGI (reference sequence). V lost 5 bases and J 6 bases, leaving 20 bases between the germline ends. The CDR3 contains 15 residues. In DNA, the CDR3 is TGTGCCAGCAGTCCCGGTGGAGGGGGCAAAAGCGAGCAGTACTTC. This gives the protein CASSPGGGGKSEQYF.

This chain connects TRBV15 to TRBJ2-5; D is unresolved. The CDR3 sequence is 14 residues long. Per germline, CDR1 LNHNV and CDR2 YYDKDF (reference sequence). V lost 1 base and J lost 5, with 11 bases in between. Here the CDR3 reads CATSRGAVRETQYF. The CDR3 coding sequence is TGTGCCACCAGCAGAGGGGCCGTCCGGGAGACCCAGTACTTC.

The rearrangement links TRBV28 to TRBJ2-5; TRBD1 agrees at 8 bases. The CDR3 totals 15 residues. Unmatched junction bases numbered 10, after V lost 6 bases and J lost 4 bases. CDR1 is MDHEN, CDR2 SYDVKM, per germline. The chain's CDR3 is CASRPGGLDVETQYF. The CDR3 nucleotides read TGTGCCAGCAGACCAGGGGGCTTGGACGTAGAGACCCAGTACTTC. The variable domain in full, completed from reference TRBV28 and TRBJ2-5, reads DVKVTQSSRYLVKRTGEKVFLECVQDMDHENMFWYRQDPGLGLRLIYFSYDVKMKEKGDIPEGYSVSREKKERFSLILESASTNQTSMYLCASRPGGLDVETQYFGPGTRLLVL.

V usage is TRBV5-1 and J usage is TRBJ2-1; TRBD1 agrees at 7 bases. Germline V gene lookup returns CDR1 SGHRS and CDR2 YFSETQ. This CDR3 is built from 14 residues. V lost 4 bases, J lost 3 bases, and 4 bases stayed unmatched. In DNA form, the CDR3 reads TGCGCCAGCAGCCTGACAGGGAACTACAATGAGCAGTTCTTC. Amino acid sequence: CASSLTGNYNEQFF. Together with reference TRBV5-1 and TRBJ2-1, the CDR3 gives the full variable domain: KAGVTQTPRYLIKTRGQQVTLSCSPISGHRSVSWYQQTPGQGLQFLFEYFSETQRNKGNFPGRFSGRQFSNSRSEMNVSTLELGDSALYLCASSLTGNYNEQFFGPGTRLTVL.

The chain has TRBV4-3 and TRBJ2-3, with D possibly TRBD1 on 6 matching bases. Germline V gives CDR1 LGHNA, CDR2 YSLEER. This CDR3 has 18 amino acids. With 3 bases removed from V and 2 bases from J, the gap between germline ends came to 21 bases. The CDR3 region is CASSHKGVGTILTDTQYF. For the CDR3, the DNA is TGCGCCAGCAGCCACAAAGGAGTAGGGACAATTCTCACAGATACGCAGTATTTT.

This clone was seen a handful of times. J is TRBJ2-7 and V is TRBV20-1; D uncertain. Trimming took off 2 bases at V and 7 bases at J, with 9 bases between the two ends. Germline lookup yields CDR1 DFQATT and CDR2 SNEGSKA (reference sequence). CDR3 length: 11 residues. The CDR3 protein is CSARSLKEQYF. Here the CDR3 DNA reads TGCAGTGCTAGATCACTAAAGGAGCAGTACTTC.

The rearrangement uses TRBV6-5 and TRBJ2-1, with D unresolved. The CDR3 runs to 11 residues. The germline CDR1 and CDR2 sequences are MNHEY and SVGAGI. Between the trimmed V and J ends, which lost 6 bases and 6 bases, there was a span of 6 bases. The CDR3 region is CASRLSNEQFF. The DNA of the CDR3 is TGTGCCAGCAGACTTAGCAATGAGCAGTTCTTC.

About this clone itself: The junction departs from the called germline gene at one end, perhaps through a read error. The chain employs TRBV6-5 and TRBJ2-3; D not certain. There are 13 residues in the CDR3. Germline V gives CDR1 MNHEY, CDR2 SVGAGI. In nucleotides, the CDR3 is TGCGCGAGTGCAGGCGTGTGGGCAGATACGCAGTATTTT. Translation: CASAGVWADTQYF.

The V call is TRBV5-1, the J call TRBJ2-5; perhaps D is TRBD1 or TRBD2 (5 bases each). V lost 2 bases to trimming and J lost 10 bases, with 24 bases between them. This CDR3 is 16 amino acids long. Germline V gene data show CDR1 as SGHRS and CDR2 as YFSETQ. The CDR3 is CASSLEGRTEERGQYF. The CDR3 DNA follows: TGCGCCAGCAGCTTAGAGGGACGAACCGAAGAGAGGGGCCAGTACTTC.

The chain carries TRBV6-5 and TRBJ1-6; a weak D match, TRBD1 (6 bases). Trimming removed 6 bases at V and 0 bases at J, with 9 bases between. The germline V gene has CDR1 MNHEY and CDR2 SVGAGI. The CDR3 is 15 amino acids. In DNA, the CDR3 is TGTGCCAGCAGCAGGGGTAGCTCCTATAATTCACCCCTCCACTTT. Translated: CASSRGSSYNSPLHF.

The V gene is TRBV18, the J gene TRBJ2-5; D gene uncertain. The germline V gene has CDR1 KGHSH and CDR2 LQKENI. The CDR3 has 14 residues. V lost 3 bases, J lost 3 bases, and 11 bases lay in between. The CDR3 sequence: CASSPLGKEETQYF. The CDR3 coding sequence is TGTGCCAGCTCACCGCTAGGGAAAGAAGAGACCCAGTACTTC.

The V and J genes are TRBV28 and TRBJ1-5; D gene uncertain. Germline lookup yields CDR1 MDHEN and CDR2 SYDVKM. V was shortened by 7 bases and J by 11 bases, with 15 bases between the two germline ends. CDR3 length: 12 amino acids. DNA for the CDR3: TGTGCCAGCATGGGGAGGCCTCGGTCCCAGCATTTT. The encoded protein is CASMGRPRSQHF.

The V call is TRBV9, the J call TRBJ1-2; D is uncertain. The CDR3 extends over 16 amino acids. Germline values: CDR1 SGDLS, CDR2 YYNGEE. V lost 0 bases and J 6 bases, leaving 18 bases between the germline ends. CDR3 DNA: TGTGCCAGCAGCGTAGAGGCGAGGGCGGTTGGGAATGGCTACACCTTC. As protein: CASSVEARAVGNGYTF.

The chain recombines TRBV30 with TRBJ2-3; 11 bases match TRBD2. The CDR3 has 15 amino acids. The V gene's germline CDR1 is GTSNPN and CDR2 SVGIG (reference sequence). V dropped 0 bases and J dropped 5; count of bases not matched to a gene: 4. Here the CDR3 DNA reads TGTGCCTGGAGTGTACTAGCGGGAGTAAAAGATACGCAGTATTTT. Translated: CAWSVLAGVKDTQYF.

In nucleotides, the CDR3 is TGTGCCAGCAGATCAACGGCAGGGAGGGCCGGGGAGCTGTTTTTT. This gives the protein CASRSTAGRAGELFF. The chain has TRBV28 and TRBJ2-2; 7 nucleotides agree with TRBD2. This CDR3 contains 15 residues. V gave up 6 bases and J gave up 6 bases; unmatched junction bases: 10. The germline CDR1 and CDR2 sequences are MDHEN and SYDVKM. Drawing the rest from reference TRBV28 and TRBJ2-2, the complete variable domain is DVKVTQSSRYLVKRTGEKVFLECVQDMDHENMFWYRQDPGLGLRLIYFSYDVKMKEKGDIPEGYSVSREKKERFSLILESASTNQTSMYLCASRSTAGRAGELFFGEGSRLTVL.

The V call is TRBV2, the J call TRBJ2-7, with 7 bases identical to TRBD2. Trimming removed 7 bases from V and 1 base from J; junction bases left unmatched: 7. The CDR3 totals 14 residues. Germline assignment: CDR1 SNHLY and CDR2 FYNNEI. As DNA, the CDR3 is TGTGCCAGCATTTTAAGCGGGATATCCTACGAGCAGTACTTC. Translated: CASILSGISYEQYF. Full variable domain (remainder filled in from reference TRBV2 and TRBJ2-7): EPEVTQTPSHQVTQMGQEVILRCVPISNHLYFYWYRQILGQKVEFLVSFYNNEISEKSEIFDDQFSVERPDGSNFTLKIRSTKLEDSAMYFCASILSGISYEQYFGPGTRLTVT.

V and J are TRBV19 and TRBJ2-3; no clear D gene. Deletions cut 3 bases from V and 6 bases from J, with 4 bases between. The CDR3 length is 11 residues. Germline V gene lookup returns CDR1 LNHDA and CDR2 SQIVND (reference sequence). CDR3 loop: CASSIADTQYF. The CDR3 nucleotides read TGTGCCAGTAGTATTGCGGATACGCAGTATTTT.

The chain recombines TRBV28 with TRBJ2-7; D is undetermined. Germline CDR1 reads MDHEN; CDR2 reads SYDVKM. The CDR3 runs to 11 residues. V shed 5 bases and J shed 2 bases, with 4 bases lying between them. CDR3 DNA sequence: TGTGCCAGCAGTCGGGCCTACGAGCAGTACTTC. Protein product: CASSRAYEQYF.

Turning to this clone: This CDR3 is also generated by other DNA sequences in the sample. The chain is built from TRBV6-5 and TRBJ2-6, with a tentative D call TRBD2 (6 bases). Germline values: CDR1 MNHEY, CDR2 SVGAGI. This CDR3 has 16 amino acids. V dropped 0 bases and J dropped 2 bases, with 8 bases sitting between them. The CDR3 DNA sequence: TGTGCCAGCAGTTACTCAACGGGGGCTGGGGCCAACGTCCTGACTTTC. Encoded protein: CASSYSTGAGANVLTF.

J is TRBJ1-2 and V is TRBV18, with TRBD1 identical over 7 bases. Unmatched junction bases numbered 2, after V lost 1 base and J lost 0 bases. The CDR3 is 15 residues long. Germline V CDR1 and CDR2: KGHSH, LQKENI. As DNA, the CDR3 is TGTGCCAGCTCACCACAGGGGGCGCCTAACTATGGCTACACCTTC. It specifies CASSPQGAPNYGYTF.

The chain joins TRBV7-2 to TRBJ2-7; tentative D call: TRBD2 (6 bases). The CDR3 covers 15 residues. Between the trimmed V and J ends, which lost 5 bases and 0 bases, there was a span of 14 bases. Germline lookup yields CDR1 SGHTA and CDR2 FQGNSA. CDR3 DNA: TGTGCCAGCAGCCTTCTTGTGCGGGACTCCTACGAGCAGTACTTC. Its translation is CASSLLVRDSYEQYF. The entire variable domain, with the rest obtained from reference TRBV7-2 and TRBJ2-7, is as follows: GAGVSQSPSNKVTEKGKDVELRCDPISGHTALYWYRQSLGQGLEFLIYFQGNSAPDKSGLPSDRFSAERTGGSVSTLTIQRTQQEDSAVYLCASSLLVRDSYEQYFGPGTRLTVT.

The rearrangement links TRBV5-3 to TRBJ2-7; 11 positions match TRBD2. TRBV5-3 is filed as an ORF, its function uncertain. This CDR3 has 15 amino acids. V gave up 4 bases and J gave up 0 bases; unmatched junction bases: 3. CDR3 in DNA: TGTGCCAGAAGCGTGACTAGCGGGGTCTCCTACGAGCAGTACTTC. Protein sequence: CARSVTSGVSYEQYF.

The rearrangement uses TRBV13 and TRBJ1-1; D gene unclear. Germline CDR1 is PRHDT and CDR2 is FYEKMQ (reference sequence). CDR3 length: 14 residues. The V end was cut by 2 bases, the J end by 0 bases, with 7 bases between. The CDR3 nucleotides are TGTGCCAGCAGCTTATTTGGAATGAACACTGAAGCTTTCTTT. Translating it yields CASSLFGMNTEAFF.

The chain carries TRBV10-3 and TRBJ1-3; 10 bases match TRBD1. V trimming: 6 bases; J trimming: 10 bases; junction bases outside the gene matches: 12. Germline loops: CDR1 ENHRY, CDR2 SYGVKD. This CDR3 has 15 residues. DNA for the CDR3: TGTGCCATCAGCCCAGGGACAGGGGAAACTCGGACCATATATTTT. Translation gives CAISPGTGETRTIYF.

The chain recombines TRBV28 with TRBJ2-7; D is possibly TRBD2 (5 bases). This CDR3 contains 13 residues. Germline V gene sequence: CDR1 MDHEN, CDR2 SYDVKM. Trimming took 7 bases from V and 0 from J, leaving 10 bases between them. Here the CDR3 DNA reads TGTGCCAGCACTTCTAGCAGCTCCTACGAGCAGTACTTC. Amino acid sequence: CASTSSSSYEQYF.

V is TRBV5-1 and J is TRBJ1-4, with 9 bases matching TRBD1. Germline V gives CDR1 SGHRS, CDR2 YFSETQ. The CDR3 runs 15 residues. V lost 0 bases, J lost 11 bases, and 8 bases stayed unmatched. The CDR3 region has the DNA TGCGCCAGCAGCTTGGAAGGGACAGGGTTTGACAAACTGTTTTTT. Its protein is CASSLEGTGFDKLFF.